The T cell receptor (beta chain) under discussion was sequenced for a study of siplizumab effects on memory and regulatory T cells. Overall study results and limits: Siplizumab conditions gave an average of approximately 70% Treg-derived mappable alloreactive CD4+ clones, versus about 30% for controls. Unstimulated subsets captured only a minor fraction of alloreactive clones.

On this clone itself: Its matching antigen is unknown.

Germline values: CDR1 LNHDA, CDR2 SQIVND (reference sequence). The CDR3 consists of 15 residues. J lost 5 bases, V lost 9 bases, and 9 bases had no gene match. TCR templates, around 100,000 per sample, were assayed. Some clones are missing from TCRdb's copy, which holds only in-frame ones; the method was immunoSEQ multiplex PCR. This sample has 45,000 to 60,000 clones, with roughly 90% found just once. The TCR originated in a human donor in good health. The chain uses TRBV19 and TRBJ2-3, with 12 bases matching TRBD2. The sequencing input was naive CD8+ T cells sorted from blood. DNA of the CDR3: TGTGCCAGCTCCTTGACTAGCGGGAGTTTAGATACGCAGTATTTT. Its protein product is CASSLTSGSLDTQYF.